These T cell receptor beta chains were read from a single sample in a study of post-analysis software for immune sequencing data. MiXCR, run by TCRdb on the PCR reads, gives a single entry per CDR3 protein. Of 350,000 to 500,000 distinct CDR3 sequences listed, approximately 38% were seen once; the top ten hold approximately 7.7%. Sequences were obtained from blood. All receptors come from a girl aged 2 to 9 with multiple sclerosis. Both conserved end residues are part of each CDR3. D genes are given only for firm matches. Clone size, where shown, is once, few, many, or a class for clones that have expanded.

V: TRBV4-3
size: NA
length: 15
D: TRBD1
J: TRBJ2-5
CDR3: CASSQAGGNKETQYF
DNA: TGCGCCAGCAGCCAAGCAGGGGGCAATAAAGAGACCCAGTACTTC

V: TRBV7-2
size: few
length: 16
D: NA
J: TRBJ2-2
CDR3: CASSHRTAPNTGELFF
DNA: TGTGCCAGCAGCCATCGGACAGCCCCGAACACCGGGGAGCTGTTTTTT

V: TRBV11-1
size: NA
length: 16
D: NA
J: TRBJ1-2
CDR3: CASSFVLRYLVYGYTF
DNA: TGTGCCAGCAGCTTCGTTCTCAGATACCTAGTCTATGGCTACACCTTC

V: TRBV10-3
size: NA
length: 13
D: NA
J: TRBJ2-5
CDR3: CAISEGEGETQYF
DNA: TGTGCCATCAGTGAGGGGGAAGGGGAGACCCAGTACTTC

V: TRBV20-1
size: NA
length: 14
D: NA
J: TRBJ2-1
CDR3: CSARDKEFYNEQFF
DNA: TGCAGTGCTAGAGATAAGGAGTTCTACAATGAGCAGTTCTTC

V: TRBV20-1
size: NA
length: 14
D: NA
J: TRBJ1-1
CDR3: CSAREGAVNTEAFF
DNA: TGCAGTGCTAGAGAGGGTGCAGTTAACACTGAAGCTTTCTTT

V: TRBV4-1
size: NA
length: 15
D: TRBD1
J: TRBJ2-1
CDR3: CASRNYRGPYNEQFF
DNA: TGCGCCAGCAGGAATTACAGGGGGCCCTACAATGAGCAGTTCTTC

V: TRBV29-1
size: NA
length: 14
D: NA
J: TRBJ1-2
CDR3: CSVGVVSGGYGYTF
DNA: TGCAGCGTAGGAGTAGTGTCCGGGGGCTATGGCTACACCTTC

V: TRBV12-3/TRBV12-4
size: few
length: 13
D: NA
J: TRBJ2-5
CDR3: CASRRDFQETQYF
DNA: TGTGCCAGCAGACGTGACTTCCAAGAGACCCAGTACTTC

V: TRBV7-3
size: once
length: 14
D: NA
J: TRBJ2-2
CDR3: CASRDSGHTGELFF
DNA: TGTGCCAGCAGAGACTCGGGGCACACCGGGGAGCTGTTTTTT

V: TRBV6-5
size: NA
length: 16
D: NA
J: TRBJ2-1
CDR3: CASSYGPRLFNNEQFF
DNA: TGTGCCAGCAGTTACGGGCCCCGACTATTTAACAATGAGCAGTTCTTC

V: TRBV11-2
size: few
length: 18
D: NA
J: TRBJ2-5
CDR3: CASSFQGLAGLYQETRYF
DNA: TGTGCCAGCAGCTTCCAGGGACTCGCGGGACTCTACCAAGAGACCCGGTACTTC

V: TRBV29-1
size: many
length: 15
D: NA
J: TRBJ1-2
CDR3: CSVETQYSLGGGYTF
DNA: TGCAGCGTTGAGACCCAGTACAGCTTAGGCGGTGGCTACACCTTC

V: TRBV5-1
size: few
length: 15
D: TRBD2
J: TRBJ2-7
CDR3: CASSLALAGQEEQYF
DNA: TGCGCCAGCAGCTTGGCCCTAGCGGGACAAGAGGAGCAGTACTTC

V: TRBV4-3
size: few
length: 13
D: NA
J: TRBJ2-3
CDR3: CASSQESGNTQYF
DNA: TGCGCCAGCAGCCAAGAGAGCGGAAATACGCAGTATTTT

V: TRBV20-1
size: few
length: 14
D: NA
J: TRBJ2-1
CDR3: CSVKTENSYNEQFF
DNA: TGCAGTGTCAAAACCGAGAACTCCTACAATGAGCAGTTCTTC

V: TRBV6-1
size: NA
length: 11
D: NA
J: TRBJ1-1
CDR3: CASGFLLVAFF
DNA: TGTGCCAGCGGTTTTTTGTTGGTAGCTTTCTTT

V: TRBV20-1
size: NA
length: 13
D: NA
J: TRBJ1-5
CDR3: CSARGQGLGPQHF
DNA: TGCAGTGCTAGAGGCCAGGGGCTCGGGCCCCAGCATTTT

V: TRBV7-8
size: few
length: 17
D: NA
J: TRBJ2-7
CDR3: CASSPWARGNGYYEQYF
DNA: TGTGCCAGCAGCCCATGGGCGAGAGGCAACGGATACTACGAGCAGTACTTC

V: TRBV7-8
size: NA
length: 17
D: TRBD1
J: TRBJ2-1
CDR3: CASSQGPGTGRGNEQFF
DNA: TGTGCCAGCAGCCAAGGCCCCGGGACAGGTCGGGGCAATGAGCAGTTCTTC

V: TRBV5-1
size: once
length: 12
D: NA
J: TRBJ1-1
CDR3: CASSSQDSEAFF
DNA: TGCGCCAGCAGCTCCCAAGACAGTGAAGCTTTCTTT

V: TRBV7-9
size: NA
length: 11
D: NA
J: TRBJ2-1
CDR3: CASSPWDEQFF
DNA: TGTGCCAGCAGCCCCTGGGATGAGCAGTTCTTC

V: TRBV29-1
size: NA
length: 13
D: NA
J: TRBJ1-1
CDR3: CSVETVMNTEAFF
DNA: TGCAGCGTTGAAACGGTGATGAACACTGAAGCTTTCTTT

V: TRBV5-1
size: few
length: 12
D: TRBD1
J: TRBJ1-2
CDR3: CASSAGGYGYTF
DNA: TGCGCCAGCAGTGCAGGGGGATATGGCTACACCTTC

V: TRBV5-1
size: many
length: 14
D: TRBD1
J: TRBJ2-7
CDR3: CASSPGTGRDEQYF
DNA: TGCGCCAGCAGCCCTGGGACAGGTCGCGACGAGCAGTACTTC

V: TRBV12-3/TRBV12-4
size: NA
length: 12
D: NA
J: TRBJ2-1
CDR3: CASSPPVGEQFF
DNA: TGTGCCAGCAGTCCACCTGTCGGTGAGCAGTTCTTC

V: TRBV5-1
size: few
length: 14
D: NA
J: TRBJ1-2
CDR3: CASSLAGGAGGYTF
DNA: TGCGCCAGCAGCTTGGCCGGTGGGGCCGGTGGCTACACCTTC

V: TRBV5-1
size: NA
length: 14
D: NA
J: TRBJ1-1
CDR3: CASSFTQGVTEAFF
DNA: TGCGCCAGCAGCTTCACACAGGGTGTGACTGAAGCTTTCTTT

V: TRBV28
size: few
length: 12
D: NA
J: TRBJ2-1
CDR3: CASRPTYNEQFF
DNA: TGTGCCAGCAGACCTACCTACAATGAGCAGTTCTTC

V: TRBV9
size: NA
length: 14
D: TRBD1
J: TRBJ1-1
CDR3: CASSAGQGNTEAFF
DNA: TGTGCCAGCAGCGCCGGACAGGGGAACACTGAAGCTTTCTTT

V: TRBV7-3
size: NA
length: 16
D: TRBD2
J: TRBJ2-3
CDR3: CASSSQGAGGTDTQYF
DNA: TGTGCCAGCAGCTCCCAGGGCGCGGGAGGCACAGATACGCAGTATTTT

V: TRBV20-1
size: many
length: 13
D: NA
J: TRBJ1-5
CDR3: CSALGQGNQPQHF
DNA: TGCAGTGCTCTAGGTCAGGGAAATCAGCCCCAGCATTTT

V: TRBV29-1
size: NA
length: 10
D: NA
J: TRBJ2-1
CDR3: CSVGVFEQFF
DNA: TGCAGCGTTGGAGTCTTTGAGCAGTTCTTC

V: TRBV7-3
size: NA
length: 15
D: NA
J: TRBJ2-3
CDR3: CASSLQQGSTDTQYF
DNA: TGTGCCAGCAGCCTCCAACAGGGATCCACGGATACGCAGTATTTT

V: TRBV27
size: NA
length: 14
D: NA
J: TRBJ2-7
CDR3: CASSSRDTSYEQYF
DNA: TGTGCCAGCAGTTCACGGGACACCTCTTACGAGCAGTACTTC

V: TRBV7-2
size: NA
length: 13
D: TRBD2
J: TRBJ2-7
CDR3: CARLLAGLCEQYF
DNA: TGTGCCAGACTACTAGCGGGTCTATGCGAGCAGTACTTC

V: TRBV4-1
size: NA
length: 17
D: NA
J: TRBJ1-4
CDR3: CASSRRGRDGTTEKLFF
DNA: TGCGCCAGCAGCCGCAGAGGGAGGGACGGGACAACTGAAAAACTGTTTTTT

V: TRBV9
size: few
length: 13
D: NA
J: TRBJ2-6
CDR3: CASSWSGANVLTF
DNA: TGTGCCAGCAGCTGGAGTGGGGCCAACGTCCTGACTTTC

V: TRBV7-9
size: few
length: 12
D: NA
J: TRBJ2-7
CDR3: CASSPVSYEQYF
DNA: TGTGCCAGCAGCCCCGTCTCCTACGAGCAGTACTTC

V: TRBV4-1
size: many
length: 15
D: NA
J: TRBJ2-5
CDR3: CASSQNRDVQETQYF
DNA: TGCGCCAGCAGCCAAAACAGGGATGTCCAAGAGACCCAGTACTTC

V: TRBV3-1
size: NA
length: 14
D: TRBD2
J: TRBJ2-5
CDR3: CASSPRTSPETQYF
DNA: TGTGCCAGCAGCCCGCGGACTAGTCCAGAGACCCAGTACTTC

V: TRBV7-9
size: NA
length: 14
D: NA
J: TRBJ2-2
CDR3: CASSLKVFRGELFF
DNA: TGTGCCAGCAGCTTAAAGGTTTTTCGCGGGGAGCTGTTTTTT

V: TRBV5-6
size: once
length: 17
D: NA
J: TRBJ2-3
CDR3: CASSLPRGRVGPDTQYF
DNA: TGTGCCAGCAGCCTACCCCGAGGGCGGGTGGGGCCGGATACGCAGTATTTT

V: TRBV10-3
size: NA
length: 14
D: NA
J: TRBJ2-3
CDR3: CAIRDRQGADTQYF
DNA: TGTGCCATCAGGGATCGGCAGGGAGCAGATACGCAGTATTTT

V: TRBV15
size: NA
length: 13
D: TRBD1
J: TRBJ1-2
CDR3: CATSRATGDGYTF
DNA: TGTGCCACCAGCAGAGCCACAGGGGACGGCTACACCTTC

V: TRBV18
size: NA
length: 13
D: NA
J: TRBJ1-1
CDR3: CASSPVKNTEAFF
DNA: TGTGCCAGCTCACCAGTAAAAAACACTGAAGCTTTCTTT

V: TRBV7-2
size: NA
length: 15
D: NA
J: TRBJ2-3
CDR3: CASSFSGRGVDTQYF
DNA: TGTGCCAGCAGCTTTTCCGGACGTGGAGTGGATACGCAGTATTTT

V: TRBV12-3/TRBV12-4
size: NA
length: 19
D: TRBD2
J: TRBJ2-3
CDR3: CASSFPGTGGRLRTDTQYF
DNA: TGTGCCAGCAGTTTTCCCGGGACTGGCGGGAGGCTTCGCACAGATACGCAGTATTTT

V: TRBV27
size: few
length: 15
D: TRBD2
J: TRBJ2-2
CDR3: CASSLWAGGTGELFF
DNA: TGTGCCAGCAGTTTATGGGCGGGGGGCACCGGGGAGCTGTTTTTT

V: TRBV4-3
size: few
length: 17
D: NA
J: TRBJ2-7
CDR3: CASSRNEGLTRDYEQYF
DNA: TGCGCCAGCAGCCGGAACGAAGGACTAACTAGAGACTACGAGCAGTACTTC

V: TRBV12-3/TRBV12-4
size: NA
length: 20
D: NA
J: TRBJ2-3
CDR3: CASSHLPGQSGPLRFDTQYF
DNA: TGTGCCAGCAGTCACCTCCCGGGACAATCTGGACCCCTTAGATTTGATACGCAGTATTTT

V: TRBV29-1
size: NA
length: 16
D: TRBD2
J: TRBJ2-5
CDR3: CSVGGSGGQTYNEQYF
DNA: TGCAGCGTTGGTGGTAGCGGGGGCCAAACCTACAATGAGCAGTACTTC

V: TRBV28
size: NA
length: 15
D: TRBD1
J: TRBJ1-4
CDR3: CASSSTGTGGEKLFF
DNA: TGTGCCAGCAGTTCCACCGGGACAGGGGGCGAAAAACTGTTTTTT

V: TRBV29-1
size: NA
length: 13
D: TRBD2
J: TRBJ2-1
CDR3: CSVAAGVYNEQFF
DNA: TGCAGCGTTGCAGCGGGAGTCTACAATGAGCAGTTCTTC

V: TRBV7-2
size: few
length: 13
D: NA
J: TRBJ1-4
CDR3: CASSRHAEEKLFF
DNA: TGTGCCAGCAGCCGACATGCGGAGGAAAAACTGTTTTTT

V: TRBV4-2
size: NA
length: 13
D: NA
J: TRBJ1-2
CDR3: CASSHDGGYGYTF
DNA: TGTGCCAGCAGCCACGACGGAGGCTATGGCTACACCTTC

V: TRBV9
size: few
length: 16
D: TRBD2
J: TRBJ2-1
CDR3: CASSSSGTSFYNEQFF
DNA: TGTGCCAGCAGCTCCTCCGGGACTAGCTTCTACAATGAGCAGTTCTTC

V: TRBV20-1
size: few
length: 16
D: NA
J: TRBJ1-2
CDR3: CSARDPDPGTLYGYTF
DNA: TGCAGTGCTAGAGATCCCGATCCCGGGACCCTCTATGGCTACACCTTC

V: TRBV6-2/TRBV6-3
size: few
length: 14
D: TRBD2
J: TRBJ2-1
CDR3: CASLRLAGGNEQFF
DNA: TGTGCCAGCCTCAGACTAGCGGGTGGTAATGAGCAGTTCTTC